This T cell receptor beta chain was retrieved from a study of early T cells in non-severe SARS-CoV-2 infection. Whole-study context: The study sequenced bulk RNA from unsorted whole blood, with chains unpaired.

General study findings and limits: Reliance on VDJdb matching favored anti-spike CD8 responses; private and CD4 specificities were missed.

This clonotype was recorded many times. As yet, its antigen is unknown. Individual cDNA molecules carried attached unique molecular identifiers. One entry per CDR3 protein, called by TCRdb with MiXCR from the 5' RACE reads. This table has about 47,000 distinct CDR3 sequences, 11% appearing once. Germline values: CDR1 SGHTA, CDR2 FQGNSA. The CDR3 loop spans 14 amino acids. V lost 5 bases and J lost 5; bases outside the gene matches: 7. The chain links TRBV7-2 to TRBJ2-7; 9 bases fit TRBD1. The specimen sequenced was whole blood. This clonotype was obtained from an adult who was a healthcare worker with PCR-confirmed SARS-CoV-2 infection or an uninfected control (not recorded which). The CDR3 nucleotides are TGTGCCAGCAGCCGACGACAGGGGGTAAACGAGCAGTACTTC. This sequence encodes CASSRRQGVNEQYF.